This T cell receptor (beta chain) was retrieved from a study of shared clonotypes between healthy human individuals. Study in general: Used for every donor were three CD4 naive, three CD4 memory, two CD8 naive and one CD8 memory plate. The study's findings and limits: Relative to clonotypes present in all four donors, those not shared had lower generation probabilities. Among donors, the sharing of clonotypes was expected to be influenced by sequencing depth.

Repertoires were generated with immunoSEQ multiplex PCR, while TCRdb's copy carries only in-frame clones and drops some. The sample lists 2.3 million or so clones; approximately 95% were seen once. As for this clone: The antigen remains undetermined.

Germline CDR1 reads SGHRS; CDR2 reads YFSETQ. The CDR3 spans 15 residues. V lost 4 bases, J lost 5 bases, and 9 bases stayed unmatched. The sequence was collected from a man between 18 and 35 years old in good health. Some clones in this sample may be carry-over from other donors' samples. The sequenced sample was naive CD4+ T cells from PBMCs. Indicated subset: CD45RA+ positively selected. The chain recombines TRBV5-1 with TRBJ2-5; 9 nucleotides agree with TRBD1. CDR3 sequence: CASSHGTGLGETQYF. CDR3 nucleotide sequence: TGCGCCAGCAGCCACGGGACAGGGCTTGGGGAGACCCAGTACTTC.